The next 27 T cell receptor beta chains were all read from a single sample in a study of cytomegalovirus exposure and HLA in healthy donors. Vbeta (60) and Jbeta (13) primers were used in the PCR. This table comes from immunoSEQ multiplex PCR, and its TCRdb copy is limited to in-frame clones, with some not included. The table records about 200,000 clones, about four fifths of them present only once. The specimen was PBMCs. These receptors were collected from a girl between 10 and 17 years old in good health and CMV-seropositive.

Points on this clone: A junction end diverges from the germline sequence, so it may reflect a read error. The chain uses TRBV6-1 and TRBJ1-3; D remains unclear. The CDR3 is 14 residues long. Germline V lookup: CDR1 MNHNS, CDR2 SASEGT. The CDR3 sequence is CASGDKSSGNTIYF. The CDR3 region has the DNA TGTGCCAGCGGTGACAAGAGCTCTGGAAACACCATATATTTT.

This clone has more than one count but fewer than ten. The chain employs TRBV9 and TRBJ1-2; D gene unclear. This CDR3 is built from 15 residues. The germline V gene encodes CDR1 SGDLS and CDR2 YYNGEE. The V gene lost 0 bases and the J gene lost 0 bases, with 9 bases spanning the gap. CDR3 region: CASSVADQSNYGYTF. The CDR3 coding sequence is TGTGCCAGCAGCGTAGCTGATCAGTCTAACTATGGCTACACCTTC.

The chain couples TRBV4-3 to TRBJ1-5, with 8 bases lining up with TRBD1. With 0 bases clipped from V and 5 bases from J, the junction kept 3 bases outside the gene matches. Per the germline V gene, CDR1 is LGHNA and CDR2 is YSLEER. The length of the CDR3 is 15 residues. The DNA for the CDR3 is TGCGCCAGCAGCCAAGACAGGGGGCAAGATCAGCCCCAGCATTTT. Protein product: CASSQDRGQDQPQHF.

The CDR3 DNA sequence: TGTGCCAGCAGCCCTGATCAGGGATTGAGGGAAAAACTGTTTTTT. Amino acid sequence: CASSPDQGLREKLFF. The rearrangement links TRBV7-9 to TRBJ1-4; TRBD1 might be the D (5 bases). There are 15 residues in the CDR3. Deletions cut 5 bases from V and 8 bases from J, with 18 bases between. Germline V gene sequence: CDR1 SEHNR, CDR2 FQNEAQ (reference sequence).

The V gene is TRBV2, the J gene TRBJ2-3; TRBD2 matches 8 bases. J gave up 0 bases and V 7 bases, and 6 bases lay outside the gene matches. The germline CDR1 and CDR2 sequences are SNHLY and FYNNEI. The CDR3 covers 15 residues. CDR3 amino acids: CASTVGGGSTDTQYF. The CDR3 coding sequence is TGTGCCAGCACGGTCGGGGGGGGAAGCACAGATACGCAGTATTTT.

V is TRBV19 and J is TRBJ2-7, with TRBD2 identical over 7 bases. Germline CDR1 LNHDA, CDR2 SQIVND (reference sequence). This CDR3 is 11 amino acids long. With 8 bases clipped from V and 4 bases from J, the junction kept 2 bases outside the gene matches. The CDR3 DNA sequence: TGTGCCAGTCAGGGAGGGTACGAGCAGTACTTC. Amino acids: CASQGGYEQYF.

Details on this clone: This sample includes further DNA sequences coding for the same CDR3. The chain recombines TRBV5-1 with TRBJ1-1; 7 nucleotides line up with TRBD1. Germline lookup yields CDR1 SGHRS and CDR2 YFSETQ. The CDR3 consists of 12 residues. V was pared by 8 bases and J by 4 bases, with 5 bases of the junction left unmatched. The CDR3 sequence is CASRQGGTEAFF. The CDR3 DNA reads TGCGCCAGTAGACAGGGTGGCACTGAAGCTTTCTTT.

The chain has TRBV7-2 and TRBJ2-1; 8 nucleotides align to TRBD1. CDR1 and CDR2 (germline): SGHTA, FQGNSA. V shed 3 bases and J 6 bases; nucleotides not matched to a gene: 1. The CDR3 contains 13 residues. The CDR3 region is CASSFDRGNEQFF. CDR3 sequence (DNA): TGTGCCAGCAGCTTTGACAGGGGCAATGAGCAGTTCTTC.

This chain connects TRBV27 to TRBJ1-2, with D possibly TRBD1 on 5 matching bases. This CDR3 is built from 14 residues. CDR1 is MNHEY, CDR2 SMNVEV, per germline (reference sequence). Between the trimmed V and J ends, which lost 1 base and 6 bases, there was a span of 12 bases. CDR3 protein: CASSLLGTPDGYTF. The CDR3 nucleotides are TGTGCCAGCAGTTTATTGGGGACTCCCGATGGCTACACCTTC.

The V and J genes are TRBV7-2 and TRBJ1-6; D call uncertain. The germline V and J ends were trimmed by 1 base and 0 bases, with 13 bases remaining between them. Germline CDR1 and CDR2: SGHTA and FQGNSA. CDR3 length: 18 amino acids. CDR3 DNA sequence: TGTGCCAGCAGCTTAGTTCCAGGATCGGCCTCCTATAATTCACCCCTCCACTTT. Translation: CASSLVPGSASYNSPLHF.

The chain is built from TRBV15 and TRBJ1-4; D is perhaps TRBD1 (5 bases). The CDR3 spans 16 residues. V lost 3 bases to trimming and J lost 5 bases, with 16 bases between them. Germline CDR1 is LNHNV and CDR2 is YYDKDF (reference sequence). Written as DNA, the CDR3 is TGTGCCACCAGCAGGACTCAGACAGCGCCAAATGAAAAACTGTTTTTT. This codes for CATSRTQTAPNEKLFF.

This clone was picked up a small number of times. It is unclear where the CDR3 begins or ends on the DNA, so no DNA is shown, and the CDR3 is as TCRdb lists it. The chain couples TRBV5-4 to TRBJ2-5; TRBD2 was called by the table and not checked on the DNA. The CDR3 length is 14 residues, termini included. CDR1 is SGHNT and CDR2 is YYREEE in the germline V gene (reference sequence). This chain's CDR3 is CASSIMSVQETQYF.

The rearrangement joins TRBV5-1 to TRBJ1-3; D is ambiguous. This CDR3 spans 15 amino acids. CDR1 SGHRS and CDR2 YFSETQ come from the germline V gene. Trimming removed 2 bases from V and 2 bases from J, with 11 bases in between. DNA for the CDR3: TGCGCCAGCAGCTTTACGGGGAGGGCTGGAAACACCATATATTTT. It yields the protein CASSFTGRAGNTIYF.

The chain links TRBV2 to TRBJ1-5; TRBD1 is a possible D gene (5 bases). The CDR3 contains 15 residues. Trimming pared 4 bases from V and 0 bases from J, leaving 10 bases between. Germline V CDR1 and CDR2: SNHLY, FYNNEI. CDR3 sequence: CASSGGGYSNQPQHF. CDR3 nucleotide sequence: TGTGCCAGCAGTGGGGGGGGATATAGCAATCAGCCCCAGCATTTT.

The CDR3 loop is CAISDDRDTQYF. CDR3 nucleotide sequence: TGTGCCATCAGTGATGACAGAGATACGCAGTATTTT. V usage is TRBV10-3 and J usage is TRBJ2-3, with a possible D match to TRBD1 (5 bases). There are 12 residues in the CDR3. In germline, CDR1 is ENHRY, CDR2 SYGVKD. The V gene lost 3 bases and the J gene lost 5 bases, with 6 bases spanning the gap.

V usage is TRBV6-5 and J usage is TRBJ1-2; 8 bases are shared with TRBD1. In germline, CDR1 is MNHEY, CDR2 SVGAGI. After removal of 2 bases from V and 7 bases from J, the junction contained 9 bases not matched to a gene. There are 15 residues in the CDR3. CDR3 DNA: TGTGCCAGCAGTTACCTGAAGTCCAGGGGGCTTGGCTACACCTTC. It specifies CASSYLKSRGLGYTF.

The chain carries TRBV7-6 and TRBJ1-6, with 8 positions matching TRBD1. The V gene end was trimmed by 1 base and the J gene end by 10 bases; junction bases not matched to a gene: 3. Germline V gene data show CDR1 as SGHVS and CDR2 as FNYEAQ. This CDR3 has 14 residues. The CDR3 is CASSLEDRASPLHF. In DNA, the CDR3 is TGTGCCAGCAGCTTAGAGGACAGGGCCTCACCCCTCCACTTT.

Only a few counts were recorded for this clone. V is TRBV27 and J is TRBJ1-2; D is perhaps TRBD1 (6 bases). CDR3 length: 14 amino acids. Per germline, CDR1 MNHEY and CDR2 SMNVEV (reference sequence). Deletions cut 4 bases from V and 7 bases from J, with 16 bases between. CDR3 in amino acids: CASSYATGSSGYTF. CDR3 nucleotides: TGTGCCAGCAGTTACGCGACAGGATCTAGTGGCTACACCTTC.

This clone appeared a few times. The V and J genes are TRBV5-1 and TRBJ1-1, with 7 bases fitting TRBD1. The germline V gene has CDR1 SGHRS and CDR2 YFSETQ. This CDR3 region has 14 residues. After removal of 5 bases from V and 4 bases from J, the junction contained 8 bases not matched to a gene. This CDR3 is CASRPTGSGTEAFF. The CDR3 DNA is TGCGCCAGCAGACCGACAGGGTCGGGCACTGAAGCTTTCTTT.

The rearrangement links TRBV19 to TRBJ1-4; D is unclear. The CDR3 covers 16 residues. Trimming pared 1 base from V and 8 bases from J, leaving 17 bases between. Germline loops: CDR1 LNHDA, CDR2 SQIVND (reference sequence). The CDR3 region is CASSIGSGEGPEKLFF. DNA of the CDR3: TGTGCCAGTAGTATAGGATCCGGGGAAGGGCCGGAAAAACTGTTTTTT.

This chain joins TRBV10-2 and TRBJ2-3; maybe TRBD2 (10 bases). This CDR3 has 23 residues. Germline V gene sequence: CDR1 WSHSY, CDR2 SAAADI. The V gene lost 7 bases and the J gene lost 0 bases, with 38 bases spanning the gap. The CDR3 here is CASTNHRDREFSGGIFSTDTQYF. The CDR3 nucleotides are TGCGCCAGCACCAACCACCGGGACAGGGAATTTAGCGGGGGGATCTTTAGCACAGATACGCAGTATTTT.

V usage is TRBV27 and J usage is TRBJ1-1; TRBD1 matches at 7 bases. V trimming: 4 bases; J trimming: 11 bases; junction bases outside the gene matches: 4. Germline V gene lookup returns CDR1 MNHEY and CDR2 SMNVEV (reference sequence). CDR3 length: 11 amino acids. The CDR3 DNA reads as TGTGCCAGCAGTTCTAGGGGGCTCGCTTTCTTT. It encodes CASSSRGLAFF.

V usage is TRBV18 and J usage is TRBJ1-2; D is unresolved. The CDR3 totals 13 residues. V was cut by 2 bases and J by 5 bases, with 9 bases left in between. Germline loops: CDR1 KGHSH, CDR2 LQKENI. In nucleotides, the CDR3 is TGTGCCAGCTCACCAGGAGAGGGATATGGCTACACCTTC. Translating gives CASSPGEGYGYTF. The full variable domain, its missing parts supplied by reference TRBV18 and TRBJ1-2, is NAGVMQNPRHLVRRRGQEARLRCSPMKGHSHVYWYRQLPEEGLKFMVYLQKENIIDESGMPKERFSAEFPKEGPSILRIQQVVRGDSAAYFCASSPGEGYGYTFGSGTRLTVV.

The rearrangement links TRBV29-1 to TRBJ1-3, with D unresolved. Trimming left V 4 bases short and J 0 bases short, with 7 bases between. Germline V gene data show CDR1 as SQVTM and CDR2 as ANQGSEA. The CDR3 extends over 13 amino acids. The CDR3 region is CSVGELSGNTIYF. The CDR3 DNA reads TGCAGCGTTGGGGAGCTCTCTGGAAACACCATATATTTT.

The sample holds a few counts of this clone. The chain links TRBV11-3 to TRBJ2-1; 12 nucleotides line up with TRBD2. The CDR3 is 17 residues long. Germline values: CDR1 SGHNT, CDR2 YENEEA. Unmatched junction bases numbered 4, after V lost 4 bases and J lost 0 bases. The CDR3 region is CASSSGLAGYSYNEQFF. The CDR3, as DNA: TGTGCCAGCAGCTCGGGACTAGCGGGTTACTCCTACAATGAGCAGTTCTTC.

To note about this clone: Other DNA sequences of this sample code for an identical CDR3. The chain uses TRBV5-1 and TRBJ2-5; TRBD2 matches 13 bases. Germline values: CDR1 SGHRS, CDR2 YFSETQ. V was clipped by 2 bases and J by 2 bases; unmatched bases: 3. The CDR3 runs to 16 residues. The CDR3 coding sequence is TGCGCCAGCAGCTTTGGACTAGCGGGAGCACAAGAGACCCAGTACTTC. Encoded protein: CASSFGLAGAQETQYF.

In DNA form, the CDR3 reads TGTGCCAGCAATGTGGGGGGAGCTGCTCCTGAAGCTTTCTTT. It codes for CASNVGGAAPEAFF. This chain uses TRBV21-1 with TRBJ1-1. TRBV21-1 is designated a pseudogene. The CDR3 contains 14 residues.